This entry lists 7 T cell receptor beta chains sequenced from one sample in a study of T cell clonotyping in hematopoietic cell transplantation. The repertoire was sequenced with immunoSEQ multiplex PCR; TCRdb's copy has only in-frame clones and lacks some. The profile covers approximately 6,000 clones, with around 79% appearing a single time and 25% to 40% taken by the ten largest. The starting material was PBMCs, obtained 100 days after allogeneic stem cell transplant. The receptor set was obtained from a female patient under 45 who had an allogeneic stem cell transplant, so the T cells may come from the graft donor. Some clones in this sample may be carry-over from other donors' samples.

This clone ranks as medium-sized (0.01 to 0.1%). The chain joins TRBV2 to TRBJ2-3; D not resolved. V was cut by 4 bases and J by 2 bases, with 10 bases left in between. Germline loops: CDR1 SNHLY, CDR2 FYNNEI. The CDR3 covers 14 residues. The CDR3 region has the DNA TGTGCCAGCAGTGGACAATCCTACACAGATACGCAGTATTTT. Translated, it gives CASSGQSYTDTQYF.

The chain recombines TRBV6-6 with TRBJ1-3; D may be TRBD1 (6 bases). The V end lost 6 bases, the J end lost 6 bases, and 12 bases lay between the germline ends. From germline, CDR1 is MNHNY and CDR2 SVGAGI (reference sequence). The CDR3 extends over 13 amino acids. The chain's CDR3 is CASSAAGANTIYF. CDR3 bases: TGTGCCAGCAGCGCCGCGGGGGCAAACACCATATATTTT.

The rearrangement links TRBV15 to TRBJ1-6; D possibly corresponds to TRBD1 (5 bases). Trimming stripped 2 bases from V and 12 bases from J, with 26 bases between. The CDR3 spans 18 residues. Germline CDR1 and CDR2: LNHNV and YYDKDF (reference sequence). The CDR3: CATSRHSGNPGLGGPLHF. The CDR3 DNA reads TGTGCCACCAGCAGACACTCTGGGAACCCCGGACTGGGGGGACCCCTCCACTTT.

The chain employs TRBV27 and TRBJ1-2, with 8 bases matching TRBD1. V lost 6 bases to trimming and J lost 3 bases; unmatched junction nucleotides: 15. The CDR3 length is 17 residues. Germline CDR1 is MNHEY and CDR2 is SMNVEV (reference sequence). The CDR3 DNA reads TGTGCCAGCAGAAAGTCTCAGGGGGCGCGATACGACTATGGCTACACCTTC. Translating gives CASRKSQGARYDYGYTF.

The chain combines TRBV5-8 with TRBJ2-7; the match to TRBD1 covers 7 bases. Unmatched junction bases numbered 12, after V lost 1 base and J lost 11 bases. CDR1 is SGHTS and CDR2 is YDEGEE in the germline V gene. This CDR3 comprises 14 residues. The CDR3 DNA sequence: TGTGCCAGCAGCTTGAACAGGGGACCTTTGTGGGAGTACTTC. This translates into CASSLNRGPLWEYF.

The chain has TRBV30 and TRBJ1-3, with TRBD1 matching 8 bases. The CDR3 extends over 14 amino acids. Germline trimming cut 0 bases from V and 4 bases from J; bases unmatched to any gene: 2. Germline V CDR1 and CDR2: GTSNPN, SVGIG (reference sequence). CDR3 nucleotide sequence: TGTGCCTGGAGTGTACAGGGGGGAGGAAACACCATATATTTT. Encoded protein: CAWSVQGGGNTIYF. The whole variable domain, filled in from reference TRBV30 and TRBJ1-3, reads SQTIHQWPATLVQPVGSPLSLECTVEGTSNPNLYWYRQAAGRGLQLLFYSVGIGQISSEVPQNLSASRPQDRQFILSSKKLLLSDSGFYLCAWSVQGGGNTIYFGEGSWLTVV.

The J gene is TRBJ2-7, the V gene TRBV5-5; perhaps TRBD1 as D (6 bases). V was shortened by 2 bases and J by 1 base, with 13 bases between the two germline ends. The CDR3 is 15 amino acids. In germline, CDR1 is SGHKS, CDR2 YYEKEE (reference sequence). CDR3 residues: CASSFMTGSSYEQYF. The CDR3 coding sequence is TGTGCCAGCAGCTTCATGACAGGATCTTCCTACGAGCAGTACTTC.